This T cell receptor (beta chain) was captured by sequencing in a study of T cells in Graves' hyperthyroidism and ophthalmopathy. Study results and limitations: The authors' 13 V-J model separated ophthalmopathy from stable hyperthyroidism.

The study enrolled patients aged 18 to 65 with newly diagnosed hyperthyroidism of under 2 months' duration. PBMCs stemmed from 8.5 to 10 ml fresh peripheral blood. As regards this clonotype: Its target is unknown.

Germline V gene sequence: CDR1 MDHEN, CDR2 SYDVKM. The germline V and J ends were trimmed by 5 bases and 7 bases, with 15 bases remaining between them. The CDR3 sequence is 15 residues long. TCR beta CDR3 sequences were amplified from RNA transcripts. During a first-round RT-PCR of the TCR CDR3, the HTBI primer set was used. TCRdb reanalysed the multiplex PCR reads using MiXCR and keeps one entry per CDR3 protein. The sample lists more than 300,000 distinct CDR3 sequences; 11% to 15% were seen once. What was sequenced was blood. The receptor was isolated from a woman younger than 45 with Graves' hyperthyroidism. The chain has TRBV28 and TRBJ1-6; a possible D gene is TRBD1 (6 bases). The CDR3 DNA follows: TGTGCCAGCAGTCCGGGGACACGGACGAATTCACCCCTCCACTTT. This translates into CASSPGTRTNSPLHF.